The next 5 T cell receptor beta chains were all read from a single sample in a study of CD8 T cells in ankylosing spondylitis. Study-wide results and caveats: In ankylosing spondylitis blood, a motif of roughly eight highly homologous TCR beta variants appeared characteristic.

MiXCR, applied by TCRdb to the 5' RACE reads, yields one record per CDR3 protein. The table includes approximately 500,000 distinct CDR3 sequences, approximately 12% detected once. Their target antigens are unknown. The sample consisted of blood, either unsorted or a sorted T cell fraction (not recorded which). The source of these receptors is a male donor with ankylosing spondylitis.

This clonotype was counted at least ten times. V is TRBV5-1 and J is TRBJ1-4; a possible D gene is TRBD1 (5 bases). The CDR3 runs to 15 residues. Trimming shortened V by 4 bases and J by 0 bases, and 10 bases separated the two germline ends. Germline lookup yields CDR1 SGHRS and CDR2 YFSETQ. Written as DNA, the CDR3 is TGCGCCAGCAGCCGGGACGGAGCAACTAATGAAAAACTGTTTTTT. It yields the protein CASSRDGATNEKLFF.

The CDR3 sequence is CSARDPQVESTAWNTEAFF. The CDR3 bases are TGCAGTGCTAGAGATCCGCAAGTTGAATCCACAGCGTGGAACACTGAAGCTTTCTTT. The rearrangement joins TRBV20-1 to TRBJ1-1, with no clear D. Germline V gene lookup returns CDR1 DFQATT and CDR2 SNEGSKA (reference sequence). The CDR3 runs 19 residues. Trimming left V 0 bases short and J 1 base short, with 24 bases between.

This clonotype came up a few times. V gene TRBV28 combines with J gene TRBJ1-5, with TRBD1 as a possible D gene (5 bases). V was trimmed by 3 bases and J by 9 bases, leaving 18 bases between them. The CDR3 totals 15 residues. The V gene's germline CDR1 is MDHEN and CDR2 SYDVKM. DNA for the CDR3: TGTGCCAGCAGTTTCCGATTGACGGGGCTGGCGCCCCAGCATTTT. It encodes CASSFRLTGLAPQHF.

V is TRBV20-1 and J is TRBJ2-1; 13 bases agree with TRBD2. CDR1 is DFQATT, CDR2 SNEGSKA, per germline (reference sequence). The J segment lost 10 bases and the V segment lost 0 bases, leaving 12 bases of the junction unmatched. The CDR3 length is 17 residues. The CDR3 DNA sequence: TGCAGTGCTAGAGATCGAAAAACTAGCGGGAGGGCCTGGGAGCAGTTCTTC. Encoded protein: CSARDRKTSGRAWEQFF.

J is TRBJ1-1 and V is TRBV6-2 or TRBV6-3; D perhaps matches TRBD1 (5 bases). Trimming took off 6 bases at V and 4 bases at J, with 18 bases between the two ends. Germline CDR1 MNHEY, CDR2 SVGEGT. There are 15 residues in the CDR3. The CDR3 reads CASSTWRVGGTEAFF. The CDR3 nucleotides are TGTGCCAGCAGCACTTGGCGGGTGGGGGGCACTGAAGCTTTCTTT.